Following are 22 T cell receptor beta chains from one sample sequenced in a study of regulatory T cells in long-lasting Graves disease. CDR3 regions were amplified by Arm-PCR using iRepertoire HTBI primers to build TCR beta libraries. Each CDR3 protein gets one entry after TCRdb re-called the multiplex PCR reads with MiXCR. Of a few hundred thousand distinct CDR3 sequences in the sample, approximately 13% are singletons; the top ten hold roughly a tenth. Time point described: newly diagnosed GD, antithyroid drugs for less than 3 months. PBMC-derived RNA was used for the TCR library. These sequences were also reported in another study, on T cells in Graves' hyperthyroidism and ophthalmopathy.

Sequences were derived from peripheral blood mononuclear cells (PBMCs), sampled at new diagnosis, from a patient treated with antithyroid drugs. These receptors all stem from a man younger than 40 with Graves disease.

A note on this clonotype: Mismatch with germline at one junction end may stem from a read error. V gene TRBV10-2 combines with J gene TRBJ2-5, with D possibly being TRBD2 (5 bases). Germline V gene data show CDR1 as WSHSY and CDR2 as SAAADI. The CDR3 is 12 amino acids. The CDR3 reads CASRSGGEAQYF. CDR3 nucleotide sequence: TGCGCCAGCAGGAGCGGTGGAGAGGCCCAGTACTTC.

This clonotype was detected many times. The gene calls are TRBV2 and TRBJ2-1; D not certain. The assigned J gene may be wrong: the sequence end matches TRBJ2-5 better. The germline CDR1 and CDR2 sequences are SNHLY and FYNNEI. The length of the CDR3 is 14 residues. CDR3 bases: TGTGCCAGCAGTGAAGAGGGTGTAGGGGAGACCCAGTACTTC. This translates into CASSEEGVGETQYF.

This clonotype was counted ten times or more. The chain has TRBV12-3 or TRBV12-4 and TRBJ2-3; a weak D match, TRBD2 (5 bases). The CDR3 loop spans 12 amino acids. The V gene lost 7 bases and the J gene lost 2 bases, with 7 bases spanning the gap. The CDR3 sequence is CASKRDTDTQYF. DNA of the CDR3: TGTGCCAGCAAACGGGACACAGATACGCAGTATTTT.

This clonotype was counted many times. The chain has TRBV28 and TRBJ2-3; 7 nucleotides match TRBD2. Unmatched junction bases numbered 7, after V lost 6 bases and J lost 4 bases. Germline CDR1 MDHEN, CDR2 SYDVKM. The CDR3 is 14 residues long. The CDR3 sequence is CASRSAGAADTQYF. Written as DNA, the CDR3 is TGTGCCAGCAGATCTGCGGGAGCTGCAGATACGCAGTATTTT.

This clonotype was recorded at least ten times. The chain joins TRBV6-1 to TRBJ1-1; D is unclear. Germline CDR1 is MNHNS and CDR2 is SASEGT. V was cut by 7 bases and J by 1 base, with 7 bases left in between. CDR3 length: 12 residues. CDR3 in amino acids: CASILTNTEAFF. Written as DNA, the CDR3 is TGTGCCAGCATCTTGACGAACACTGAAGCTTTCTTT.

The chain joins TRBV12-3 or TRBV12-4 to TRBJ1-2, with 10 bases identical to TRBD1. The CDR3 contains 15 residues. J was trimmed by 0 bases and V by 10 bases; bases with no gene match: 8. The CDR3 protein is CATTGTGEANYGYTF. In DNA, the CDR3 is TGTGCCACTACAGGGACAGGGGAGGCTAACTATGGCTACACCTTC.

This clonotype has just a few counts. The chain carries TRBV9 and TRBJ2-7; unclear D gene. CDR3 length: 13 amino acids. The germline CDR1 and CDR2 sequences are SGDLS and YYNGEE. V was cut by 3 bases and J by 6 bases, with 13 bases left in between. CDR3 in DNA: TGTGCCAGCAGCGCAGAGGACCCCGGCGAGCAGTACTTC. This codes for CASSAEDPGEQYF. The variable domain in full, with the rest retrieved from reference TRBV9 and TRBJ2-7, is DSGVTQTPKHLITATGQRVTLRCSPRSGDLSVYWYQQSLDQGLQFLIQYYNGEERAKGNILERFSAQQFPDLHSELNLSSLELGDSALYFCASSAEDPGEQYFGPGTRLTVT.

A word on this clonotype: Possible read error: a much larger clone is one base away. The rearrangement links TRBV7-9 to TRBJ2-3; D remains ambiguous. With the DNA end fitting TRBJ1-1 better, the J assignment may be wrong. CDR3 length: 15 residues. Germline assignment: CDR1 SEHNR and CDR2 FQNEAQ (reference sequence). The DNA of the CDR3 is TGTGCCAGCAGCCCTTACACGGAGGCGGGTGTTGGGGCTTTCTTT. Encoded protein: CASSPYTEAGVGAFF.

The CDR3 nucleotides read TGCAGTGCTCTAGCCCCACTAGCGGGAGGTCCCTCATACAATGAGCAGTTCTTC. Protein: CSALAPLAGGPSYNEQFF. This chain connects TRBV20-1 to TRBJ2-1; the match to TRBD2 covers 12 bases. Germline V gene lookup returns CDR1 DFQATT and CDR2 SNEGSKA (reference sequence). The CDR3 covers 18 residues. V shed 5 bases, J shed 4 bases, and the junction held 15 bases outside the gene matches.

The chain couples TRBV18 to TRBJ2-2; no clear D gene. Trimming cost V 3 bases and J 7 bases, with 15 bases left between them. The CDR3 runs 15 residues. The germline gives CDR1 KGHSH, CDR2 LQKENI. CDR3 bases: TGTGCCAGCTCACCTACCCAGGCCGGGCACGGGGAGCTGTTTTTT. This encodes CASSPTQAGHGELFF. The full variable domain, rest sourced from reference TRBV18 and TRBJ2-2, is NAGVMQNPRHLVRRRGQEARLRCSPMKGHSHVYWYRQLPEEGLKFMVYLQKENIIDESGMPKERFSAEFPKEGPSILRIQQVVRGDSAAYFCASSPTQAGHGELFFGEGSRLTVL.

The chain combines TRBV3-1 with TRBJ2-5; TRBD2 is a possible D gene (7 bases). The length of the CDR3 is 16 residues. In germline, CDR1 is LGHDT, CDR2 YNNKEL (reference sequence). Deletions cut 4 bases from V and 0 bases from J, with 15 bases between. In DNA form, the CDR3 reads TGTGCCAGCAGCCCGGGGGGCGGGAGCTACCAAGAGACCCAGTACTTC. Its protein product is CASSPGGGSYQETQYF.

This clonotype appeared many times. CDR3 coding DNA: TGTGCCAGCAGCTTAGTACAGAGACCCTACAATGAGCAGTTCTTC. It is translated as CASSLVQRPYNEQFF. This chain links TRBV7-9 with TRBJ2-1; D not certain. This CDR3 contains 15 residues. Germline V gene data show CDR1 as SEHNR and CDR2 as FQNEAQ (reference sequence). V was cut by 1 base and J by 2 bases, with 9 bases left in between.

This clonotype was picked up many times. This sequence joins TRBV29-1 and TRBJ2-3, with TRBD1 identical over 7 bases. This CDR3 spans 14 amino acids. Germline V gene data show CDR1 as SQVTM and CDR2 as ANQGSEA. V was pared by 7 bases and J by 2 bases, with 9 bases of the junction left unmatched. The CDR3 protein is CSAPKQGFTDTQYF. In nucleotides, the CDR3 is TGCAGCGCCCCAAAACAGGGGTTCACAGATACGCAGTATTTT.

This clonotype appeared a few times. V is TRBV6-1 and J is TRBJ1-6; D perhaps matches TRBD1 (5 bases). This CDR3 spans 16 amino acids. V was clipped by 6 bases and J by 7 bases, with 19 bases between them. Germline CDR1 reads MNHNS; CDR2 reads SASEGT. CDR3 protein: CASSPFGRVNNSPLHF. The CDR3 region has the DNA TGTGCCAGCAGCCCCTTCGGCAGGGTCAACAATTCACCCCTCCACTTT.

In its sample, this clonotype was seen many times. The genes are TRBV29-1 and TRBJ2-7, with 10 bases aligning to TRBD2. CDR3 length: 16 amino acids. The ends lost 1 base at V and 0 bases at J; junction bases unmatched: 6. The germline gives CDR1 SQVTM, CDR2 ANQGSEA. The CDR3: CSVEAAGTSVSYEQYF. In nucleotides, the CDR3 is TGCAGCGTTGAAGCGGCCGGGACTAGCGTCTCCTACGAGCAGTACTTC.

The sample holds many counts of this clonotype. This chain uses TRBV6-5 with TRBJ1-1, with a tentative D call TRBD1 (6 bases). The ends were cut back, 1 base at V and 0 bases at J, with 12 bases in the middle. The germline gives CDR1 MNHEY, CDR2 SVGAGI. This CDR3 has 16 amino acids. CDR3 residues: CASSYYREPLNTEAFF. In DNA, the CDR3 is TGTGCCAGCAGTTACTACAGGGAACCTTTGAACACTGAAGCTTTCTTT.

At least ten counts were recorded for this clonotype. This rearrangement joins TRBV12-3 or TRBV12-4 to TRBJ2-4; D perhaps matches TRBD2 (6 bases). The CDR3 is 14 residues long. The V and J ends lost 5 bases and 6 bases respectively, with 14 bases between them. The CDR3 coding sequence is TGTGCCAGCAGTGGGGGACGGGGAGGAAACATTCAGTACTTC. This translates into CASSGGRGGNIQYF.

This clonotype was observed a few times. Germline is not matched at one junction end, which may reflect a read error. The CDR3 coding sequence is TGCGCCAGCAGCCAAGATGTTCCCCGGGCCCACAGACCATATCAGCCCCAGCATTTT. It is translated as CASSQDVPRAHRPYQPQHF. The rearrangement uses TRBV3-1 and TRBJ1-5; no definite D call. The CDR3 length is 19 residues. Germline lookup yields CDR1 LGHDT and CDR2 YNNKEL (reference sequence).

This clonotype was detected only a few times. The chain employs TRBV10-1 and TRBJ2-7; D might be TRBD1 or TRBD2, each matching 5 bases. Per the germline V gene, CDR1 is WNHNN and CDR2 is SYGVQD (reference sequence). The CDR3 is 12 residues long. The V end was cut by 5 bases, the J end by 6 bases, with 11 bases between. Here the CDR3 DNA reads TGCGCCAGCAGTCCCGGGGCAACCGAGCAGTACTTC. Its translation is CASSPGATEQYF.

This clonotype was seen only a few times. The V call is TRBV30, the J call TRBJ2-1; 8 bases are a match to TRBD2. This CDR3 has 14 amino acids. The V segment lost 7 bases and the J segment 6 bases; nucleotides outside the gene matches: 11. CDR1 is GTSNPN and CDR2 is SVGIG in the germline V gene (reference sequence). The DNA for the CDR3 is TGTGCCTTCCTCCCCGGGAGGGCCTCCAATGAGCAGTTCTTC. Its protein is CAFLPGRASNEQFF.

This clonotype was found many times. The V and J genes are TRBV7-9 and TRBJ2-1; tentative D call: TRBD2 (5 bases). Germline CDR1 SEHNR, CDR2 FQNEAQ (reference sequence). The germline V and J ends were trimmed by 5 bases and 10 bases, with 6 bases remaining between them. CDR3 length: 10 amino acids. CDR3 DNA sequence: TGTGCCAGCAGCAAGCGGGAGCAGTTCTTC. This sequence encodes CASSKREQFF.

This clonotype was counted only a few times. The gene calls are TRBV3-1 and TRBJ2-1; perhaps D is TRBD1 or TRBD2 (5 bases each). From germline, CDR1 is LGHDT and CDR2 YNNKEL (reference sequence). CDR3 length: 16 amino acids. V lost 1 base, J lost 2 bases, and 12 bases lay in between. Here the CDR3 reads CASSQGLRDPYNEQFF. CDR3 DNA: TGTGCCAGCAGCCAAGGTCTGAGGGACCCCTACAATGAGCAGTTCTTC.